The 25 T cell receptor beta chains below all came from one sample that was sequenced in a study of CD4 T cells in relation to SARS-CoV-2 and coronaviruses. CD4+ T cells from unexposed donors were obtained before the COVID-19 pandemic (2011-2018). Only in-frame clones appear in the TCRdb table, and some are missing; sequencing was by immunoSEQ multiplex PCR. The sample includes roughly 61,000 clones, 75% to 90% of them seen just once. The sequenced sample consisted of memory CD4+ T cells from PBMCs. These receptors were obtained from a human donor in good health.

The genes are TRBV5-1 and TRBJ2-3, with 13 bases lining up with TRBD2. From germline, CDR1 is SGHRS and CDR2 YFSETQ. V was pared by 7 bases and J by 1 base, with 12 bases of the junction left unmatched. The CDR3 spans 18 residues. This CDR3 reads CASRLGLAGRLGTDTQYF. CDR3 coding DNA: TGCGCCAGCCGTCTGGGACTAGCGGGACGATTAGGCACAGATACGCAGTATTTT. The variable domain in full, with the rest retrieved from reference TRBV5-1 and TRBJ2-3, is KAGVTQTPRYLIKTRGQQVTLSCSPISGHRSVSWYQQTPGQGLQFLFEYFSETQRNKGNFPGRFSGRQFSNSRSEMNVSTLELGDSALYLCASRLGLAGRLGTDTQYFGPGTRLTVL.

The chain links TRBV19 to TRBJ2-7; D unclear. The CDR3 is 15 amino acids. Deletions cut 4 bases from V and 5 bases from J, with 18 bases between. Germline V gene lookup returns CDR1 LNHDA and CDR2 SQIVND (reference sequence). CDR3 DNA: TGTGCCAGTAGTAACGCGAGAAAAGCCCTCAACGAGCAGTACTTC. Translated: CASSNARKALNEQYF.

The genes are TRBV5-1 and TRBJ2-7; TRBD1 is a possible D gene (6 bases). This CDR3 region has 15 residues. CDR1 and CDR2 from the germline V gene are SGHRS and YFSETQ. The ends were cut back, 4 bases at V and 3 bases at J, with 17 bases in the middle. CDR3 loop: CASSPITGTNYEQYF. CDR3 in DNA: TGCGCCAGCAGCCCAATAACCGGGACAAACTACGAGCAGTACTTC. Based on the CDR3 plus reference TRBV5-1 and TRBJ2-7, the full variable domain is KAGVTQTPRYLIKTRGQQVTLSCSPISGHRSVSWYQQTPGQGLQFLFEYFSETQRNKGNFPGRFSGRQFSNSRSEMNVSTLELGDSALYLCASSPITGTNYEQYFGPGTRLTVT.

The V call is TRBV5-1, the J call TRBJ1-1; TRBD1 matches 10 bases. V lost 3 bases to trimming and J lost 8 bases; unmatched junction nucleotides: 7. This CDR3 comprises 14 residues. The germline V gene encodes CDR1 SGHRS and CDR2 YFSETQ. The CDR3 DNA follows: TGCGCCAGCAGCTCCCAACCGGGACAGGGGGAAGCTTTCTTT. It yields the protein CASSSQPGQGEAFF.

The CDR3 coding sequence is TGTGCCAGCAGCGTAGCGGGACAGGCCTCCTACAATGAGCAGTTCTTC. Translating gives CASSVAGQASYNEQFF. J is TRBJ2-1 and V is TRBV9; the match to TRBD1 covers 8 bases. The J segment lost 0 bases and the V segment lost 0 bases, leaving 2 bases of the junction unmatched. This CDR3 spans 16 amino acids. Germline CDR1 reads SGDLS; CDR2 reads YYNGEE.

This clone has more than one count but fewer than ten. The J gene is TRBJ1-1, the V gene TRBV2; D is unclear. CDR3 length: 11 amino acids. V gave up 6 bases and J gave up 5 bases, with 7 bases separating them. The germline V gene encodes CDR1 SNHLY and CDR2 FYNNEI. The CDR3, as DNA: TGTGCCAGCAGCCCGACGACTGAAGCTTTCTTT. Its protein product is CASSPTTEAFF.

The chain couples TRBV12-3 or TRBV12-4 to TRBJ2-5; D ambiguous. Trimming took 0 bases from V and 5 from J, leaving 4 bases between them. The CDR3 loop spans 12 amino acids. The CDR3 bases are TGTGCCAGCAGTTTAGCGAGGGAGACCCAGTACTTC. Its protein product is CASSLARETQYF.

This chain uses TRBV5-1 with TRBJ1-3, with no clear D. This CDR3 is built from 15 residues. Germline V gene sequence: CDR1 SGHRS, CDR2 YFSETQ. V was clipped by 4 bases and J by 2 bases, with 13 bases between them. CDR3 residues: CASSIWGGTGNTIYF. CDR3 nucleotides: TGCGCCAGCAGCATCTGGGGTGGGACTGGAAACACCATATATTTT. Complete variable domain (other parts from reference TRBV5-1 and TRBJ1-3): KAGVTQTPRYLIKTRGQQVTLSCSPISGHRSVSWYQQTPGQGLQFLFEYFSETQRNKGNFPGRFSGRQFSNSRSEMNVSTLELGDSALYLCASSIWGGTGNTIYFGEGSWLTVV.

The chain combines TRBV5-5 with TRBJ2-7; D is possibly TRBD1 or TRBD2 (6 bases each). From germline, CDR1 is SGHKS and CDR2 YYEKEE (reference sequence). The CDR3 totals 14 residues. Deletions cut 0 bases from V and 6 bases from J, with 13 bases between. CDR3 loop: CASSLGGGTFEQYF. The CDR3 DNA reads TGTGCCAGCAGCTTGGGGGGCGGGACATTCGAGCAGTACTTC.

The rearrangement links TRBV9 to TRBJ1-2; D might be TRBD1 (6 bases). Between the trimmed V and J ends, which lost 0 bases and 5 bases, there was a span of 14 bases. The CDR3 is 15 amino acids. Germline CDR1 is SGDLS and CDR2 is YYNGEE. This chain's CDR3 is CASSVASQGGYGYTF. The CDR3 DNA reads TGTGCCAGCAGCGTAGCGTCACAGGGCGGATATGGCTACACCTTC.

Here the CDR3 DNA reads TGTGCCAGCAACGCGGGGCTCGGCACTGAAGCTTTCTTT. Translation gives CASNAGLGTEAFF. This sequence joins TRBV28 and TRBJ1-1, with D maybe TRBD1 (5 bases). V dropped 7 bases and J dropped 4 bases, with 13 bases sitting between them. The CDR3 is 13 amino acids. Germline CDR1 MDHEN, CDR2 SYDVKM. Together with reference TRBV28 and TRBJ1-1, the CDR3 gives the full variable domain: DVKVTQSSRYLVKRTGEKVFLECVQDMDHENMFWYRQDPGLGLRLIYFSYDVKMKEKGDIPEGYSVSREKKERFSLILESASTNQTSMYLCASNAGLGTEAFFGQGTRLTVV.

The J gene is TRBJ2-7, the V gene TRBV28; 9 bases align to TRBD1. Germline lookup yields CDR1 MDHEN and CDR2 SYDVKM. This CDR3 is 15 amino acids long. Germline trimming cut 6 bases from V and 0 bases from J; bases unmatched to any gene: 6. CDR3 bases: TGTGCCAGCAGCGCCTGGGGACAGGGCTCCTACGAGCAGTACTTC. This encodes CASSAWGQGSYEQYF.

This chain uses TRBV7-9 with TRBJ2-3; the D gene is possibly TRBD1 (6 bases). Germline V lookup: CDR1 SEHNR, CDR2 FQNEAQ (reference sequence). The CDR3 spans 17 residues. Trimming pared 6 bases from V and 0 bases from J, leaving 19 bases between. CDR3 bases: TGTGCCAGCAGGTACAGGGAAACCCGGACTAGCACAGATACGCAGTATTTT. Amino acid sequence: CASRYRETRTSTDTQYF.

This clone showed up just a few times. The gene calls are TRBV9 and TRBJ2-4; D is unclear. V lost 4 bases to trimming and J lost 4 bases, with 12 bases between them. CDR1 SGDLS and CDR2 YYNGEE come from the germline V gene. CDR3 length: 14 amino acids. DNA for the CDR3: TGTGCCAGCAGCCCTAGACTGGAGAAAAACATTCAGTACTTC. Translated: CASSPRLEKNIQYF.

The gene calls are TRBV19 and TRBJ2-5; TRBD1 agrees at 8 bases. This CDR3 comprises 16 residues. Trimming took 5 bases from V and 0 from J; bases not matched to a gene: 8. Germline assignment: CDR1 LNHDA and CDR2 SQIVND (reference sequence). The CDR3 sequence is CASSPPGQVNQETQYF. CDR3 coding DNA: TGTGCCAGTAGTCCACCGGGACAGGTGAACCAAGAGACCCAGTACTTC.

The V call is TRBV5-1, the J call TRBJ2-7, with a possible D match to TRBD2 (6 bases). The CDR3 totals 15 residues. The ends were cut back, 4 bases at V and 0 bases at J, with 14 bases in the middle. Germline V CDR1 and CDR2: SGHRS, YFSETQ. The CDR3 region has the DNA TGCGCCAGCAGCCTAGCGCATCCTAGCTCCTACGAGCAGTACTTC. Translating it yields CASSLAHPSSYEQYF.

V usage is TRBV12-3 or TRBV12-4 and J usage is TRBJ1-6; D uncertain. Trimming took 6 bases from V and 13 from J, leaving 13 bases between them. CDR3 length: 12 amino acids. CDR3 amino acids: CASRPVGFPLHF. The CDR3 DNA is TGTGCCAGCAGACCTGTTGGTTTCCCCCTCCACTTT.

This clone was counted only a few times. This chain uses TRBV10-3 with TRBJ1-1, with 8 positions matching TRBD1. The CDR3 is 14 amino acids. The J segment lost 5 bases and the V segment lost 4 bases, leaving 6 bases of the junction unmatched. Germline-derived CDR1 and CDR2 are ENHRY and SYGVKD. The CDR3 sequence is CAISAQGGHTEAFF. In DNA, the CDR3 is TGTGCCATCAGTGCACAGGGGGGTCATACTGAAGCTTTCTTT.

The CDR3 DNA follows: TGCGCCAGCAGCAGCGGGCTAGCGGGAGGCTCCTACAATGAGCAGTTCTTC. Residues: CASSSGLAGGSYNEQFF. This sequence joins TRBV5-1 and TRBJ2-1; 11 nucleotides line up with TRBD2. The CDR3 is made up of 17 amino acids. J lost 0 bases, V lost 4 bases, and 6 bases had no gene match. In germline, CDR1 is SGHRS, CDR2 YFSETQ.

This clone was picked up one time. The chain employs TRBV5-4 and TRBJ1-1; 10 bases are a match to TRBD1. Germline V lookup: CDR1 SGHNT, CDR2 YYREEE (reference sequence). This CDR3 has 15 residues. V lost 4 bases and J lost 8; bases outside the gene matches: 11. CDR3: CASSVTRDRGQEAFF. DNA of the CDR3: TGTGCCAGCAGCGTAACCCGGGACAGGGGTCAGGAAGCTTTCTTT.

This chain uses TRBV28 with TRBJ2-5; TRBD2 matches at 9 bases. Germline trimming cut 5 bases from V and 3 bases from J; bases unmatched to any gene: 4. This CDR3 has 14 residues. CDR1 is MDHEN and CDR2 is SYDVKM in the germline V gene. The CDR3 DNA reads TGTGCCAGCAGTATTAGCGGGAGAAAAGAGACCCAGTACTTC. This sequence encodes CASSISGRKETQYF.

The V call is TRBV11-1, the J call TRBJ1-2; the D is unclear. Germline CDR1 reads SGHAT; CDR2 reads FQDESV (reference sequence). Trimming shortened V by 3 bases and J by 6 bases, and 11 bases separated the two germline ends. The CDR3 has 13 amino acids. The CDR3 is CASSFWDGNGYTF. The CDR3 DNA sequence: TGTGCCAGCAGCTTTTGGGATGGTAATGGCTACACCTTC.

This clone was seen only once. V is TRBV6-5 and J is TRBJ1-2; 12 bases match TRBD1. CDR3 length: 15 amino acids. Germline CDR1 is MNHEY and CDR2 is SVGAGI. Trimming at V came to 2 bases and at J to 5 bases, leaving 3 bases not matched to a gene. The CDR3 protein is CASSYGTGGSYGYTF. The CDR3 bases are TGTGCCAGCAGTTACGGGACAGGGGGCTCATATGGCTACACCTTC.

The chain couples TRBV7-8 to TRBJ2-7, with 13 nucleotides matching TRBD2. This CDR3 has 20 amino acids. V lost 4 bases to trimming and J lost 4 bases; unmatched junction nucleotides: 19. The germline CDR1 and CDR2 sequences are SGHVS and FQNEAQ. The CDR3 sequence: CASSSKTGTSGASSSYEQYF. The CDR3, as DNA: TGTGCCAGCAGCTCAAAGACCGGGACTAGCGGGGCCTCCAGCTCTTACGAGCAGTACTTC.

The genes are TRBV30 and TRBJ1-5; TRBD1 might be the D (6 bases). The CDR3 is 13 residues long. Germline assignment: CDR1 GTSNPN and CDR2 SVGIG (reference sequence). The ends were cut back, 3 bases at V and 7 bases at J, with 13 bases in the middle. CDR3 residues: CAWSDRSPQPQHF. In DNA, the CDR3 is TGTGCCTGGAGCGACAGGTCACCCCAGCCCCAGCATTTT. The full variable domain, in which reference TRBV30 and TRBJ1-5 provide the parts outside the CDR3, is SQTIHQWPATLVQPVGSPLSLECTVEGTSNPNLYWYRQAAGRGLQLLFYSVGIGQISSEVPQNLSASRPQDRQFILSSKKLLLSDSGFYLCAWSDRSPQPQHFGDGTRLSIL.